This entry features one T cell receptor (beta chain) sequence. The identical CDR3 is also encoded by other nucleotide sequences in the sample. The sample originates from a study of blood T cell repertoires in COVID-19. Study-level background: Sites in the United States, Italy and Spain provided acute and convalescent COVID-19 samples. Nucleic acid was either cDNA or gDNA, and it came from T cells, B-cell-depleted T cells, or PBMCs.

The V gene end was trimmed by 5 bases and the J gene end by 5 bases; junction bases not matched to a gene: 6. The CDR3 runs to 13 residues. Germline V gene sequence: CDR1 SQVTM, CDR2 ANQGSEA. Original processing methods: Quantification of nucleated cells was approximated via reference gene primer amplification. Only in-frame clones appear in the TCRdb table, and some are missing; sequencing was by immunoSEQ multiplex PCR. V, J and clone size were drawn from that table, and D and trimming were deduced from the DNA. The table lists 470,000 or so clones, 80% to 90% of them singletons. The chain joins TRBV29-1 to TRBJ2-5; the match to TRBD2 covers 9 bases. Source material: peripheral blood. The sequence derives from a human donor in a cohort sampled during active COVID-19. CDR3 nucleotide sequence: TGCAGCGTTCTTAGCGGGAGTACGGAGACCCAGTACTTC. This gives the protein CSVLSGSTETQYF.